These 22 T cell receptor beta chains were all obtained from the same sample, sequenced in a study of shared clonotypes between healthy human individuals. Profiling relied on immunoSEQ multiplex PCR, and the TCRdb table lists in-frame clones only, not all of them. The sample lists approximately 1.1 million clones, approximately 80% seen once, with 0.5% to 0.6% in the top ten. The sequenced sample was memory CD4+ T cells from PBMCs. Sample subset: CD45RA-negative fraction. These receptor sequences come from a man aged 18 to 29 in good health. Some clones in this sample may be carry-over from other donors' samples.

About this clone itself: Other DNA sequences in this specimen translate into the identical CDR3. The chain employs TRBV9 and TRBJ1-2; a weak D match, TRBD1 (6 bases). Trimming took 3 bases from V and 2 from J, leaving 11 bases between them. The CDR3 sequence is 14 residues long. CDR1 and CDR2 (germline): SGDLS, YYNGEE. Written as DNA, the CDR3 is TGTGCCAGCAGCGCCGAAACAGGGAACTATGGCTACACCTTC. The encoded protein is CASSAETGNYGYTF.

The CDR3 DNA follows: TGTGCCAGCAGCCTAGGACGGGGGCGATCTCGGAACATTCAGTACTTC. This gives the protein CASSLGRGRSRNIQYF. The J gene is TRBJ2-4, the V gene TRBV28; D is perhaps TRBD1 or TRBD2 (6 bases each). V gave up 6 bases and J gave up 7 bases, with 22 bases separating them. Germline assignment: CDR1 MDHEN and CDR2 SYDVKM. There are 16 residues in the CDR3.

This sequence joins TRBV5-8 and TRBJ2-5; D uncertain. V shed 7 bases and J shed 1 base, with 11 bases lying between them. Per germline, CDR1 SGHTS and CDR2 YDEGEE. The CDR3 spans 13 residues. CDR3 DNA: TGTGCCAGCCCAAACAGTATCCAAGAGACCCAGTACTTC. Translating gives CASPNSIQETQYF.

This clone was detected a few times. The same CDR3 arises from other DNA sequences in this sample as well. The rearrangement uses TRBV7-2 and TRBJ1-2; a possible D gene is TRBD1 (6 bases). V lost 4 bases and J 4 bases, leaving 13 bases between the germline ends. The CDR3 runs to 14 residues. Germline V gene sequence: CDR1 SGHTA, CDR2 FQGNSA. This CDR3 reads CASSYRDIGYGYTF. CDR3 sequence (DNA): TGTGCCAGCAGCTACAGGGATATAGGCTATGGCTACACCTTC.

The chain has TRBV6-5 and TRBJ2-3, with D uncertain. The CDR3 is made up of 15 amino acids. CDR1 MNHEY and CDR2 SVGAGI come from the germline V gene. Deletions cut 0 bases from V and 5 bases from J, with 12 bases between. CDR3 coding DNA: TGTGCCAGCAGTTACTCAGGGCAACCTCTAGATACGCAGTATTTT. It translates to CASSYSGQPLDTQYF.

As to this clone: The junction shows a germline mismatch at one end, possibly a read error. The chain uses TRBV5-1 and TRBJ2-7; D unresolved. The CDR3 is made up of 14 amino acids. CDR1 SGHRS and CDR2 YFSETQ come from the germline V gene. CDR3 nucleotides: TGCGCCAGCAGCTTAGGTCAGGCCTCCCACGAGCAGTACTTC. It encodes CASSLGQASHEQYF.

The chain recombines TRBV27 with TRBJ1-2; a possible D gene is TRBD1 (6 bases). The CDR3 totals 13 residues. Germline CDR1 MNHEY, CDR2 SMNVEV (reference sequence). V was cut by 7 bases and J by 8 bases, with 17 bases left in between. The CDR3 bases are TGTGCCAGCAAACTTACAGGGTCTAGCGGCTACACCTTC. It translates to CASKLTGSSGYTF.

The chain carries TRBV7-2 and TRBJ1-2, with a possible D match to TRBD1 (6 bases). Germline values: CDR1 SGHTA, CDR2 FQGNSA. Trimming took 5 bases from V and 3 from J, leaving 10 bases between them. The CDR3 sequence is 13 residues long. This CDR3 is CASSTPGDYGYTF. CDR3 coding DNA: TGTGCCAGCAGCACCCCAGGGGACTATGGCTACACCTTC.

A remark on this clone: One end of the junction is discordant with germline, which a read error may explain. The genes are TRBV2 and TRBJ2-3, with 8 bases aligning to TRBD2. This CDR3 spans 15 amino acids. Germline V gene data show CDR1 as SNHLY and CDR2 as FYNNEI. CDR3 amino acids: CASREEREPPDTQYF. The CDR3 DNA follows: TGTGCCAGCAGGGAAGAGCGGGAGCCCCCAGATACGCAGTATTTT.

J is TRBJ2-1 and V is TRBV2; 7 positions agree with TRBD2. Trimming took 6 bases from V and 6 from J; bases not matched to a gene: 11. The CDR3 has 15 residues. The germline V gene encodes CDR1 SNHLY and CDR2 FYNNEI. In DNA, the CDR3 is TGTGCCAGCAGCCCCAGGGACTATGACGGCAATGAGCAGTTCTTC. It yields the protein CASSPRDYDGNEQFF.

The chain recombines TRBV28 with TRBJ1-2; D is uncertain. Germline-derived CDR1 and CDR2 are MDHEN and SYDVKM. Trimming took 4 bases from V and 2 from J, leaving 8 bases between them. CDR3 length equals 13 residues. The CDR3 region has the DNA TGTGCCAGCAGTTCAGTGGGAAACTATGGCTACACCTTC. Translated, it gives CASSSVGNYGYTF.

The V and J genes are TRBV6-5 and TRBJ2-3; TRBD1 matches 11 bases. The CDR3 length is 15 residues. Trimming took 6 bases from V and 4 from J; bases not matched to a gene: 6. Germline V gene lookup returns CDR1 MNHEY and CDR2 SVGAGI. This CDR3 is CASRDRGRRADTQYF. The CDR3 DNA reads TGTGCCAGCAGGGACAGGGGGCGACGGGCAGATACGCAGTATTTT.

This rearrangement joins TRBV18 to TRBJ1-1; 7 nucleotides match TRBD1. The CDR3 is 15 amino acids. With 3 bases clipped from V and 5 bases from J, the junction kept 9 bases outside the gene matches. Per germline, CDR1 KGHSH and CDR2 LQKENI. CDR3 amino acids: CASSPPGDRATEAFF. The CDR3 DNA reads as TGTGCCAGCTCACCTCCGGGAGACAGGGCTACTGAAGCTTTCTTT. Supplemented by reference TRBV18 and TRBJ1-1, the full variable domain reads NAGVMQNPRHLVRRRGQEARLRCSPMKGHSHVYWYRQLPEEGLKFMVYLQKENIIDESGMPKERFSAEFPKEGPSILRIQQVVRGDSAAYFCASSPPGDRATEAFFGQGTRLTVV.

This clone was seen just once. The chain recombines TRBV10-3 with TRBJ2-5; D unresolved. Between the trimmed V and J ends, which lost 9 bases and 5 bases, there was a span of 16 bases. The CDR3 loop spans 13 amino acids. CDR1 is ENHRY, CDR2 SYGVKD, per germline. The CDR3 here is CAIGPDGRETQYF. As DNA, the CDR3 is TGTGCCATTGGACCTGACGGTCGGGAGACCCAGTACTTC.

This clone was observed a handful of times. The rearrangement joins TRBV5-4 to TRBJ2-4; D is undetermined. Trimming took off 0 bases at V and 0 bases at J, with 7 bases between the two ends. The CDR3 consists of 15 residues. The V gene's germline CDR1 is SGHNT and CDR2 YYREEE (reference sequence). The chain's CDR3 is CASSLAGLAKNIQYF. CDR3 sequence (DNA): TGTGCCAGCAGCTTGGCCGGATTAGCCAAAAACATTCAGTACTTC.

The rearrangement uses TRBV5-1 and TRBJ1-1; TRBD1 matches at 9 bases. Germline V gene sequence: CDR1 SGHRS, CDR2 YFSETQ. V lost 4 bases to trimming and J lost 5 bases; unmatched junction nucleotides: 15. CDR3 length equals 17 residues. CDR3 loop: CASSPLRDRAYRTEAFF. The CDR3 nucleotides are TGCGCCAGCAGCCCCCTCCGGGACAGGGCATATCGGACTGAAGCTTTCTTT.

The chain uses TRBV6-1 and TRBJ1-5, with D possibly being TRBD1 (5 bases). Trimming pared 8 bases from V and 5 bases from J, leaving 16 bases between. In germline, CDR1 is MNHNS, CDR2 SASEGT. This CDR3 is 14 amino acids long. This chain's CDR3 is CASSGGVSYQPQHF. CDR3 in DNA: TGTGCCAGCTCTGGAGGGGTAAGTTATCAGCCCCAGCATTTT.

The J gene is TRBJ2-7, the V gene TRBV7-8; possible D gene TRBD2, 5 bases. V lost 2 bases and J 6 bases, leaving 11 bases between the germline ends. Germline assignment: CDR1 SGHVS and CDR2 FQNEAQ. The CDR3 is 13 residues long. The CDR3 reads CASSLLGRAEQYF. DNA of the CDR3: TGTGCCAGCAGCTTACTTGGGCGGGCCGAGCAGTACTTC.

This clone appeared a few times. This chain links TRBV5-1 with TRBJ2-7; D gene uncertain. Germline V gives CDR1 SGHRS, CDR2 YFSETQ. V shed 4 bases and J shed 2 bases, with 13 bases lying between them. CDR3 length: 14 residues. The CDR3 region is CASSPDTVTYEQYF. The CDR3 nucleotides are TGCGCCAGCAGCCCCGACACGGTTACCTACGAGCAGTACTTC.

The chain uses TRBV5-6 and TRBJ1-2; TRBD1 matches at 7 bases. The length of the CDR3 is 13 residues. V was pared by 4 bases and J by 4 bases, with 4 bases of the junction left unmatched. Germline CDR1 and CDR2: SGHDT and YYEEEE. The CDR3 DNA is TGTGCCAGCAGCCCGGGGACAGCCTATGGCTACACCTTC. Protein: CASSPGTAYGYTF. The variable domain in full, with the rest retrieved from reference TRBV5-6 and TRBJ1-2, is DAGVTQSPTHLIKTRGQQVTLRCSPKSGHDTVSWYQQALGQGPQFIFQYYEEEERQRGNFPDRFSGHQFPNYSSELNVNALLLGDSALYLCASSPGTAYGYTFGSGTRLTVV.

V gene TRBV28 combines with J gene TRBJ1-1; tentatively, D is TRBD1 (6 bases). V shed 6 bases and J shed 5 bases, with 19 bases lying between them. The CDR3 consists of 15 residues. CDR1 MDHEN and CDR2 SYDVKM come from the germline V gene. The CDR3 region has the DNA TGTGCCAGCAGGGTATTTGGGGGCGATAGGACTGAAGCTTTCTTT. Its translation is CASRVFGGDRTEAFF. Full variable domain (rest looked up from reference TRBV28 and TRBJ1-1): DVKVTQSSRYLVKRTGEKVFLECVQDMDHENMFWYRQDPGLGLRLIYFSYDVKMKEKGDIPEGYSVSREKKERFSLILESASTNQTSMYLCASRVFGGDRTEAFFGQGTRLTVV.

V usage is TRBV28 and J usage is TRBJ1-2, with D uncertain. Germline V gene data show CDR1 as MDHEN and CDR2 as SYDVKM. Trimming took off 2 bases at V and 7 bases at J, with 11 bases between the two ends. CDR3 size: 13 residues. The CDR3 DNA reads TGTGCCAGCAGTTTAATCGGGGATCGTGGCTACACCTTC. It codes for CASSLIGDRGYTF.